Reported below is one T cell receptor (beta chain). Clones were read by immunoSEQ multiplex PCR, and TCRdb kept only the in-frame ones, dropping some. The sample lists tens of thousands of clones, roughly 87% seen once, with roughly 29% in the top ten. The data were obtained in a study of blood T cell repertoires in COVID-19. The CDR3 spans 14 residues. The germline CDR1 and CDR2 sequences are ENHRY and SYGVKD. V lost 6 bases to trimming and J lost 5 bases, with 15 bases between them. The gene calls are TRBV10-3 and TRBJ2-3; a possible D gene is TRBD2 (5 bases). The source of this sequence is a man aged 45 to 65 with acute or convalescent COVID-19. The sequencing sample was made of peripheral blood. The CDR3 here is CAIRARGFGDTQYF. CDR3 in DNA: TGTGCCATCAGGGCTAGAGGGTTTGGAGATACGCAGTATTTT.